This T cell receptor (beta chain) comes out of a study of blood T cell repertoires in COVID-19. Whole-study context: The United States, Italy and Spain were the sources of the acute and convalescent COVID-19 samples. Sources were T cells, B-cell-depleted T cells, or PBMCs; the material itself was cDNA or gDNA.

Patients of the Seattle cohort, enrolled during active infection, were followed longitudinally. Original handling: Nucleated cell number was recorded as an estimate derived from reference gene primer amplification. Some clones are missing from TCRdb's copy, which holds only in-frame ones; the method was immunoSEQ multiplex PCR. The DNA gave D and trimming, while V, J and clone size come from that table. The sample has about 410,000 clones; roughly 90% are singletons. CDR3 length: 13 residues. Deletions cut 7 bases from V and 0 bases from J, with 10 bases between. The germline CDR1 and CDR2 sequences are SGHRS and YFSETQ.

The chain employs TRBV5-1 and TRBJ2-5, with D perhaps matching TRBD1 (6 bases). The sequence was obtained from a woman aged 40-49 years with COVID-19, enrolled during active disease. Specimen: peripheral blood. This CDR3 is CASAPGDQETQYF. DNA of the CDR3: TGCGCCAGCGCGCCAGGGGACCAAGAGACCCAGTACTTC.